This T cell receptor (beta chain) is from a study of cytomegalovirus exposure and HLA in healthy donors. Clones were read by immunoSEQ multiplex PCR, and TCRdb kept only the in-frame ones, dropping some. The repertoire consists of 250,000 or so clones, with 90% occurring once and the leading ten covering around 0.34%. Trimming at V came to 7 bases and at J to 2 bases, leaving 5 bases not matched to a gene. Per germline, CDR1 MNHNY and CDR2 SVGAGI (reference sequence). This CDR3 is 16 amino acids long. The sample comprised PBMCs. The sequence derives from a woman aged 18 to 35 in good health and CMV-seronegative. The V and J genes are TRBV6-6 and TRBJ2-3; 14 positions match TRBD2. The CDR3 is CASTGLAGGFTDTQYF. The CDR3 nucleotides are TGTGCCAGCACCGGACTAGCGGGGGGCTTCACAGATACGCAGTATTTT.